Listed here are 5 T cell receptor beta chains from one sample, sequenced in a study of patients and donors after allogeneic stem cell transplantation. A single record per CDR3 protein comes from TCRdb applying MiXCR to the RT-PCR reads. The sample has about 40,000 distinct CDR3 sequences; roughly 30% are singletons. The sample was blood, either unsorted or a sorted T cell fraction (not recorded which). The receptors were sampled from a human donor who was either an allogeneic HSCT recipient or a stem cell or donor lymphocyte infusion donor (not recorded which). It is not recorded whose cells these are; they may come from a transplant donor.

The chain combines TRBV29-1 with TRBJ1-3; D not resolved. CDR3 length: 17 residues. Germline CDR1 is SQVTM and CDR2 is ANQGSEA. V lost 1 base, J lost 0 bases, and 16 bases lay in between. CDR3: CSVEGEAEALSGNTIYF. The CDR3 DNA is TGCAGCGTTGAAGGAGAGGCCGAGGCGCTCTCTGGAAACACCATATATTTT. Full variable domain (rest looked up from reference TRBV29-1 and TRBJ1-3): SAVISQKPSRDICQRGTSLTIQCQVDSQVTMMFWYRQQPGQSLTLIATANQGSEATYESGFVIDKFPISRPNLTFSTLTVSNMSPEDSSIYLCSVEGEAEALSGNTIYFGEGSWLTVV.

The chain combines TRBV24-1 with TRBJ2-5, with D possibly matching TRBD2 (7 bases). The CDR3 is 13 residues long. V gave up 9 bases and J gave up 8 bases, with 18 bases separating them. Germline CDR1 KGHDR, CDR2 SFDVKD. The CDR3 sequence: CATGRGAAETQYF. CDR3 in DNA: TGTGCCACCGGACGGGGGGCGGCTGAAACCCAGTACTTC.

This clonotype has just a few counts. V is TRBV18 and J is TRBJ1-2; D is unresolved. Trimming took 2 bases from V and 6 from J, leaving 10 bases between them. This CDR3 region has 13 residues. Germline V gene data show CDR1 as KGHSH and CDR2 as LQKENI. CDR3 amino acids: CASSPVQGNGYTF. Written as DNA, the CDR3 is TGTGCCAGCTCACCAGTGCAAGGGAATGGCTACACCTTC.

This clonotype appeared a single time. V and J are TRBV6-5 and TRBJ2-4; the D is unclear. Trimming shortened V by 6 bases and J by 6 bases, and 12 bases separated the two germline ends. Germline CDR1 MNHEY, CDR2 SVGAGI. CDR3 length: 13 residues. The CDR3 DNA reads as TGTGCCAGCAGACAGCCTGCTGGAAACATTCAGTACTTC. It translates to CASRQPAGNIQYF.

This clonotype was seen a handful of times. The rearrangement uses TRBV10-3 and TRBJ1-2; the D gene is possibly TRBD1 (5 bases). Trimming removed 7 bases at V and 3 bases at J, with 24 bases between. CDR3 length: 17 residues. Germline CDR1 reads ENHRY; CDR2 reads SYGVKD. The chain's CDR3 is CAIISREGTSGDYGYTF. The CDR3 DNA follows: TGTGCCATCATCTCCAGGGAAGGAACAAGTGGTGACTATGGCTACACCTTC.